A selection of T cell receptor beta chains follows, all from one sample in a study of T cells in Graves' hyperthyroidism and ophthalmopathy. TCRdb recomputed calls from the multiplex PCR reads with MiXCR, one row per CDR3 protein. The sample shows around 420,000 distinct CDR3 sequences, 15% to 19% of them seen only once. Source material: blood. These TCRs come from a woman between 18 and 29 years old with Graves' hyperthyroidism. CDR3s include the opening cysteine and the closing phenylalanine or tryptophan. A D gene is named only where the DNA matches it firmly. The size field is filled for only some rows; it gives once, few, many or a size class.

v_gene	j_gene	d_gene	abundance	CDR3nt	CDR3aa
TRBV7-8	TRBJ1-6	TRBD1	many	TGTGCCAGCAGCCGTCAAGGGACAGGGGGGGGACCCCTCCACTTT	CASSRQGTGGGPLHF
TRBV12-3/TRBV12-4	TRBJ2-3	TRBD2	many	TGTGCCAGCAGCCTAGCGGGGCAATACACAGATACGCAGTATTTT	CASSLAGQYTDTQYF
TRBV12-3/TRBV12-4	TRBJ1-5	NA	NA	TGTGCCAGCAGTTCCTTATATAGCAATCAGCCCCAGCATTTT	CASSSLYSNQPQHF
TRBV5-1	TRBJ2-3	NA	many	TGCGCCAGCAGCTTCCTCGGGGGAGGCACAGATACGCAGTATTTT	CASSFLGGGTDTQYF
TRBV7-9	TRBJ1-2	NA	NA	TGTGCCAGCGGGGGGACTCGGAACTATGGCTACACCTTC	CASGGTRNYGYTF
TRBV6-1	TRBJ2-3	TRBD1	NA	TGTGCCAGCAGTGCCCGATGGGGACAGGGCACAGATACGCAGTATTTT	CASSARWGQGTDTQYF
TRBV6-2/TRBV6-3	TRBJ2-5	TRBD2	many	TGTGCCAGCAGTTTTGCTAGCGGGGCACAAGAGACCCAGTACTTC	CASSFASGAQETQYF
TRBV3-1	TRBJ2-2	NA	many	TGTGCCAGCAGCTTACGACTATCCAACACCGGGGAGCTGTTTTTT	CASSLRLSNTGELFF
TRBV11-2	TRBJ1-4	NA	many	TGTGCCAGCAGCCCTACAGGGTTCGGTGAAAAACTGTTTTTT	CASSPTGFGEKLFF
TRBV7-9	TRBJ2-2	NA	NA	TGTGCCAGCAGCCCTCGGACAGAGGGAAGGACCGGGGAGCTGTTTTTT	CASSPRTEGRTGELFF
TRBV11-2	TRBJ2-3	NA	many	TGTGCCAGCAGCTCTACCATTACAGATACGCAGTATTTT	CASSSTITDTQYF
TRBV24-1	TRBJ2-3	TRBD2	few	TGTGCCACCTCGGGACTAGCGGGAGTCACAGATACGCAGTATTTT	CATSGLAGVTDTQYF
TRBV10-3	TRBJ1-2	TRBD1	many	TGTGCCATCAGTGAGTCAAGGACAGGGACTAACTATGGCTACACCTTC	CAISESRTGTNYGYTF
TRBV18	TRBJ2-3	NA	many	TGTGCCAGCTCACGACGGGACGGAGCGGGCACAGATACGCAGTATTTT	CASSRRDGAGTDTQYF
TRBV3-1	TRBJ1-5	NA	many	TGTGCCAGCAGCCAAGATTCAGGAATAGGCAATCAGCCCCAGCATTTT	CASSQDSGIGNQPQHF
TRBV9	TRBJ2-7	NA	NA	TGTGCCAGCAGCGTAGAGGTCCACTCCTACGAGCAGTACTTC	CASSVEVHSYEQYF
TRBV6-1	TRBJ2-6	NA	many	TGTGCCAGCAGCTCCCGAGGGATCTCTGGGGCCAACGTCCTGACTTTC	CASSSRGISGANVLTF
TRBV6-1	TRBJ2-5	NA	many	TGTGCCAGCAGTTACACGTCGGACACGGCCGGGACCCAGTACTTC	CASSYTSDTAGTQYF
TRBV24-1	TRBJ1-2	TRBD1	many	TGTGCCACCAGTGATGCCTCCGGGACAGGGTTGGGCTACACCTTC	CATSDASGTGLGYTF
TRBV28	TRBJ1-3	TRBD1	many	TGTGCCAGCAGTTCCTATACAGGGGGAGGAAACACCATATATTTT	CASSSYTGGGNTIYF
TRBV20-1	TRBJ2-7	TRBD1	many	TGCAGTGCTAGTGGGACAGGGAGCTCCTACGAGCAGTACTTC	CSASGTGSSYEQYF
TRBV24-1	TRBJ2-3	TRBD2	NA	TGTGCCACCAGTGGTCACTTAGCGGGAGGGCCAGATACGCAGTATTTT	CATSGHLAGGPDTQYF
TRBV11-2	TRBJ2-3	NA	many	TGTGCCAGCAGCTTAATGGGATCTAGCACAGATACGCAGTATTTT	CASSLMGSSTDTQYF
TRBV20-1	TRBJ2-1	TRBD2	many	TGCAGCGCCGGGACTAGCGGGTACAATGAGCAGTTCTTC	CSAGTSGYNEQFF
TRBV3-1	TRBJ2-3	NA	many	TGTGCCACCCTCGACTGGAACACAGATACGCAGTATTTT	CATLDWNTDTQYF
TRBV7-2	TRBJ2-5	NA	many	TGTGCCAGCAGCTTAGCTCGGGGAGAGACCCAGTACTTC	CASSLARGETQYF
TRBV7-9	TRBJ2-7	NA	NA	TGTGCCAGCAGCTTAGGTCCAGACGAGCAGTACTTC	CASSLGPDEQYF
TRBV12-3/TRBV12-4	TRBJ1-2	NA	NA	TGTGCCAGCAGCCCGGGACGGAAGAACTATGGCTACACCTTC	CASSPGRKNYGYTF
TRBV20-1	TRBJ2-3	NA	many	TGCAGTGCTAGACCCTCCAGTACGGGAGGCACAGATACGCAGTATTTT	CSARPSSTGGTDTQYF
TRBV7-9	TRBJ2-3	NA	many	TGTGCCAGCAGCCGGGACCCAGCACTTACGCAGTATTTT	CASSRDPALTQYF
TRBV12-3/TRBV12-4	TRBJ2-1	TRBD2	many	TGTGCCAGCAGTTCCTCGGTAAGCGGGAGGCAGTTCTTC	CASSSSVSGRQFF
TRBV12-3/TRBV12-4	TRBJ1-4	NA	many	TGTGCCAGCAGTAACCCAAAGGGGAATAATGAAAAACTGTTTTTT	CASSNPKGNNEKLFF
TRBV18	TRBJ2-5	TRBD2	few	TGTGCCAGCTCGCGACTAGCGGGGTACCAAGAGACCCAGTACTTC	CASSRLAGYQETQYF
TRBV2	TRBJ2-2	NA	many	TGTGCCAGCAGTGTAGGACCCGGGGAGCTGTTTTTT	CASSVGPGELFF
TRBV2	TRBJ2-5	NA	many	TGTGCCAGCAGTGATGGGCAGGGGGAGACCCAGTACTTC	CASSDGQGETQYF
TRBV7-3	TRBJ2-7	NA	NA	TGTGCCAGCATTCGCTCCTACGAGCAGTACTTC	CASIRSYEQYF
TRBV6-1	TRBJ1-5	NA	many	TGTGCCAGCAGGCCCACAGGGCCGGGGAGCAATCAGCCCCAGCATTTT	CASRPTGPGSNQPQHF
TRBV12-3/TRBV12-4	TRBJ2-2	TRBD2	many	TGTGCCAGCAGTTTGCCTGGACTAGCGGGAACCGGGGAGCTGTTTTTT	CASSLPGLAGTGELFF
TRBV19	TRBJ2-1	NA	NA	TGTGCCAGTAGTATTGATAGCGGCAGGCTGGGCAATGAGCAGTTCTTC	CASSIDSGRLGNEQFF
TRBV2	TRBJ2-1	TRBD1	NA	TGTGCCAGCAGACAGGGGGCTCGTTACAATGAGCAGTTCTTC	CASRQGARYNEQFF